The entry below describes one T cell receptor beta chain. In the original processing: Scientists estimated how many nucleated cells there were by amplifying reference gene primers. The repertoire was sequenced with immunoSEQ multiplex PCR; TCRdb's copy has only in-frame clones and lacks some. D and trimming come from the DNA, and the V and J calls and clone size come from that table. This sample has 100,000 to 150,000 clones, with 75% to 85% found just once. CDR1 is LGHDT, CDR2 YNNKEL, per germline (reference sequence). V lost 1 base, J lost 5 bases, and 14 bases lay in between. There are 15 residues in the CDR3. This specimen comes from a study of blood T cell repertoires in COVID-19. Study at large: The United States, Italy and Spain supplied acute and convalescent COVID-19 samples. Sample material is recorded as cDNA or gDNA derived from T cells, B-cell-depleted T cells, or PBMCs.

Sequencing was done on a sample of peripheral blood. The sequence derives from a woman in her forties or fifties with acute or convalescent COVID-19. V gene TRBV3-1 (or the pseudogene TRBV3-2) combines with J gene TRBJ2-5; TRBD1 might be the D (6 bases). For the CDR3, the DNA is TGTGCCAGCAGCCAAGCCGACAGGTACGGTGAGACCCAGTACTTC. As protein: CASSQADRYGETQYF.